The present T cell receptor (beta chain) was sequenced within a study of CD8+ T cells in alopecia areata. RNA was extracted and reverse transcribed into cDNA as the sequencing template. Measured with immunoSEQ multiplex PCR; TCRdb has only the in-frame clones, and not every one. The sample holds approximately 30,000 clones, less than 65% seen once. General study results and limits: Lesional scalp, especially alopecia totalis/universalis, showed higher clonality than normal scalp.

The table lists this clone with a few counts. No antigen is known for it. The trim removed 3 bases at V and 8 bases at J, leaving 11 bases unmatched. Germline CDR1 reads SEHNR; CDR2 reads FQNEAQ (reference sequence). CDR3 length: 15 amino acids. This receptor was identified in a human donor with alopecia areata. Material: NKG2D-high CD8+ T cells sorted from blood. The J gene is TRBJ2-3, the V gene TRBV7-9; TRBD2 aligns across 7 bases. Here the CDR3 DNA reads TGTGCCAGCAGCTTGGACTGGGAGGGCCATGGTACGCAGTATTTT. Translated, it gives CASSLDWEGHGTQYF.